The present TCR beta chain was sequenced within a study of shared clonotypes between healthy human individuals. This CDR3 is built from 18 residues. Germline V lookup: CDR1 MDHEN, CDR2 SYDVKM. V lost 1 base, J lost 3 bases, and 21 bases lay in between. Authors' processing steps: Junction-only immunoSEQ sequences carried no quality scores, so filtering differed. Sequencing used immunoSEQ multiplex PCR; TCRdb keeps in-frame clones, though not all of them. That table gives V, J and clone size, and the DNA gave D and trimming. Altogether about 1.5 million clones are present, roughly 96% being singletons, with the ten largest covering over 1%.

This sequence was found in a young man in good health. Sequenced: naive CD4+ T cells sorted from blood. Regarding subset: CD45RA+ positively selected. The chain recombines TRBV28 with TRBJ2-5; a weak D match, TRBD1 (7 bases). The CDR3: CASSLSAGRTGPKETQYF. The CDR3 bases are TGTGCCAGCAGTTTATCGGCAGGGAGGACAGGACCTAAAGAGACCCAGTACTTC.